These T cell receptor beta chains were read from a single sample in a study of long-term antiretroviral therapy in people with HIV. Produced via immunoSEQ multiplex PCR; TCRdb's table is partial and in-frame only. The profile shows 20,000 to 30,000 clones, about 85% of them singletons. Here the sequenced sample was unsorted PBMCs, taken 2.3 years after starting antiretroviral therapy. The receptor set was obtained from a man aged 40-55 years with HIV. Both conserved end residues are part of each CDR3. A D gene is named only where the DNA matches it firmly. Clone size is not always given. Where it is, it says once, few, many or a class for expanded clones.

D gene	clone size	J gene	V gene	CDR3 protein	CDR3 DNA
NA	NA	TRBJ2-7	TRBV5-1	CASGRDIYEQYF	TGCGCCAGCGGGCGGGACATCTACGAGCAGTACTTC
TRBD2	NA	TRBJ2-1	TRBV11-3	CASSLGLAGENEQFF	TGTGCCAGCAGCTTAGGGCTAGCGGGAGAGAATGAGCAGTTCTTC
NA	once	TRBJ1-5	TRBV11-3	CASIDSMLRGNQPQHF	TGTGCCAGCATCGACTCTATGCTCAGGGGCAATCAGCCCCAGCATTTT
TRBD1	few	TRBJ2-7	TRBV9	CASSVGAGGEYEQYF	TGTGCCAGCAGCGTAGGGGCAGGGGGCGAATACGAGCAGTACTTC
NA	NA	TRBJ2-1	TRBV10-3	CAISDSVSYNEQFF	TGTGCCATCAGTGACTCCGTTTCCTACAATGAGCAGTTCTTC
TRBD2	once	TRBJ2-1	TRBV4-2	CASTLGGGVNEQFF	TGTGCCAGCACCCTCGGCGGGGGGGTCAATGAGCAGTTCTTC
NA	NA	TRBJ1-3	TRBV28	CASSFQGFSGNTIYF	TGTGCCAGCAGTTTCCAGGGTTTCTCTGGAAACACCATATATTTT
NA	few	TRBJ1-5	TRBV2	CASSEVENQPQHF	TGTGCCAGCAGTGAAGTGGAGAATCAGCCCCAGCATTTT
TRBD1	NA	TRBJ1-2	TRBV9	CASSVRQGKDYGYTF	TGTGCCAGCAGCGTACGACAGGGGAAGGACTATGGCTACACCTTC
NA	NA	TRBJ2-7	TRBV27	CASSLYTRPYEQYF	TGTGCCAGCAGTTTATACACCCGTCCCTACGAGCAGTACTTC
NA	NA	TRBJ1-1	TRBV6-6	CASSYGGSTEAFF	TGTGCCAGCAGTTACGGAGGGAGTACTGAAGCTTTCTTT
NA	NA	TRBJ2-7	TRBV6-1	CASSYTSGPEQYF	TGTGCCAGCAGCTACACTTCGGGCCCCGAGCAGTACTTC
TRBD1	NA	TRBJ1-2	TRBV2	CARDRIRDRRGINYGYTF	TGTGCCCGCGACCGCATCCGGGACAGGCGGGGTATCAACTATGGCTACACCTTC
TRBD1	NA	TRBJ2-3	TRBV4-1	CASSLRTGGTDTQYF	TGCGCCAGCAGCCTACGGACAGGGGGGACAGATACGCAGTATTTT
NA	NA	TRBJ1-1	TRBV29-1	CSVGSGAFF	TGCAGCGTTGGATCAGGGGCTTTCTTT
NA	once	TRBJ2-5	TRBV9	CASSPKRRGPQETQYF	TGTGCCAGCAGCCCCAAGAGAAGGGGTCCTCAAGAGACCCAGTACTTC
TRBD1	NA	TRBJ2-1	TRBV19	CASSLTGGSYNEQFF	TGTGCCAGTAGTTTGACAGGGGGCTCCTACAATGAGCAGTTCTTC
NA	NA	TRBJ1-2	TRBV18	CASSPTTDYYGYTF	TGTGCCAGCTCACCAACAACGGATTACTATGGCTACACCTTC
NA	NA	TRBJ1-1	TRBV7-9	CASSLRDSNTEAFF	TGTGCCAGCAGCTTAAGGGACTCGAACACTGAAGCTTTCTTT
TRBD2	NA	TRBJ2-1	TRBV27	CASSLSGGRFNEQFF	TGTGCCAGCAGTTTATCGGGCGGGAGATTTAATGAGCAGTTCTTC
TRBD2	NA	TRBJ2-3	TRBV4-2	CASSRSGSPGDTQYF	TGTGCCAGCAGCCGTAGCGGGAGCCCCGGAGATACGCAGTATTTT
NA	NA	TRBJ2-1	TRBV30	CASSRGGTYNEQFF	TGTGCCTCCTCGCGGGGAGGTACGTACAATGAGCAGTTCTTC
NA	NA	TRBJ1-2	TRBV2	CASSEGRVGNYGYTF	TGTGCCAGCAGTGAAGGCAGGGTTGGTAACTATGGCTACACCTTC
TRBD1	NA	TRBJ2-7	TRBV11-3	CASSPSSGTASHEQYF	TGTGCCAGCAGCCCCAGCTCCGGGACAGCCTCACACGAGCAGTACTTC